These 13 T cell receptor beta chains were all obtained from the same sample, sequenced in a study of blood T cells in healthy people across ages. Primers used in a second PCR of about 7 to 12 cycles were a sample-barcoded 5' primer and a J-beta primer mix. TCRdb called the 5' RACE reads again in MiXCR, with one record for every CDR3 protein. The data hold fewer than 800,000 distinct CDR3 sequences, with roughly 20% observed a single time. The sample was blood. The receptors were sampled from a man in his 70s in good health.

In this sample, this clonotype turned up a few times. V gene TRBV18 combines with J gene TRBJ1-4; no clear D gene. V was shortened by 3 bases and J by 8 bases, with 10 bases between the two germline ends. CDR3 length: 13 residues. Germline-derived CDR1 and CDR2 are KGHSH and LQKENI. DNA for the CDR3: TGTGCCAGCTCACCGATAGTCGGGGAAAAACTGTTTTTT. Its translation: CASSPIVGEKLFF.

This clonotype was detected only a few times. The J gene is TRBJ2-3, the V gene TRBV27; 7 nucleotides line up with TRBD2. Per germline, CDR1 MNHEY and CDR2 SMNVEV (reference sequence). The CDR3 loop spans 16 amino acids. Unmatched junction bases numbered 6, after V lost 2 bases and J lost 1 base. The CDR3 sequence: CASSLGGGVRTDTQYF. CDR3 nucleotide sequence: TGTGCCAGCAGTTTAGGGGGAGGGGTCCGCACAGATACGCAGTATTTT.

The chain combines TRBV11-3 with TRBJ2-1; 8 nucleotides align to TRBD1. The better agreement between TRBJ2-7 and the DNA end casts doubt on the J call. Germline CDR1 and CDR2: SGHNT and YENEEA. The CDR3 totals 14 residues. This CDR3 reads CASSSGTGLAEQYF. CDR3 nucleotides: TGTGCCAGCAGCTCCGGGACAGGTCTAGCCGAGCAGTACTTC.

The genes are TRBV28 and TRBJ1-1; D unresolved. Trimming pared 6 bases from V and 1 base from J, leaving 9 bases between. In germline, CDR1 is MDHEN, CDR2 SYDVKM. CDR3 length equals 13 residues. Written as DNA, the CDR3 is TGTGCCAGCAGAGAACCCGGGAACACTGAAGCTTTCTTT. Translation: CASREPGNTEAFF.

The CDR3 nucleotides are TGTGCCAGCAGCCCACAGGGCCACGATAATTCACCCCTCCACTTT. It encodes CASSPQGHDNSPLHF. The chain links TRBV9 to TRBJ1-6, with a tentative D call TRBD1 (6 bases). The CDR3 has 15 amino acids. Trimming took off 4 bases at V and 5 bases at J, with 13 bases between the two ends. The germline V gene has CDR1 SGDLS and CDR2 YYNGEE. Variable domain in full (rest from reference TRBV9 and TRBJ1-6): DSGVTQTPKHLITATGQRVTLRCSPRSGDLSVYWYQQSLDQGLQFLIQYYNGEERAKGNILERFSAQQFPDLHSELNLSSLELGDSALYFCASSPQGHDNSPLHFGNGTRLTVT.

The chain joins TRBV14 to TRBJ2-1; 7 bases line up with TRBD2. V shed 5 bases and J 4 bases; nucleotides not matched to a gene: 11. CDR3 length: 16 amino acids. Germline CDR1 and CDR2: SGHDN and FVKESK. DNA for the CDR3: TGTGCCAGCAGCGTAAGACTAGCTCCCGAATACAATGAGCAGTTCTTC. Protein product: CASSVRLAPEYNEQFF.

This clonotype was found a few times. The chain employs TRBV7-3 and TRBJ2-7, with D possibly TRBD2 on 6 matching bases. Trimming took 5 bases from V and 4 from J, leaving 12 bases between them. The CDR3 runs 13 residues. Germline CDR1 and CDR2: SGHTA and FQGTGA. The CDR3 loop is CASSIERVYEQYF. The DNA of the CDR3 is TGTGCCAGCAGCATTGAGCGGGTTTACGAGCAGTACTTC.

The chain's CDR3 is CASSFGGSTGELFF. For the CDR3, the DNA is TGTGCCAGCAGCTTCGGGGGATCCACCGGGGAGCTGTTTTTT. The chain uses TRBV7-6 and TRBJ2-2; perhaps TRBD2 as D (6 bases). The CDR3 spans 14 residues. V was cut by 3 bases and J by 4 bases, with 9 bases left in between. Per the germline V gene, CDR1 is SGHVS and CDR2 is FNYEAQ.

There are many counts of this clonotype. The rearrangement uses TRBV28 and TRBJ2-7, with TRBD2 as a possible D gene (5 bases). The CDR3 runs to 12 residues. Germline CDR1 and CDR2: MDHEN and SYDVKM. Trimming removed 3 bases from V and 7 bases from J, with 10 bases in between. The CDR3, as DNA: TGTGCCAGCAGTTTTACTCGGGGTGAGCAGTACTTC. Amino acids: CASSFTRGEQYF.

The chain links TRBV7-3 to TRBJ1-6; D remains ambiguous. Germline CDR1 is SGHTA and CDR2 is FQGTGA. The CDR3 is 14 amino acids. Trimming removed 5 bases from V and 7 bases from J, with 12 bases in between. As DNA, the CDR3 is TGTGCCAGCAGCCTAGAGGCGAAGAATTCACCCCTCCACTTT. Protein sequence: CASSLEAKNSPLHF.

This clonotype was picked up a small number of times. The chain links TRBV7-8 to TRBJ2-3; TRBD2 agrees at 8 bases. Trimming cost V 5 bases and J 5 bases; bases outside gene matches: 12. There are 16 residues in the CDR3. Germline lookup yields CDR1 SGHVS and CDR2 FQNEAQ. CDR3 coding DNA: TGTGCCAGCAGCCAAACCGGGACTAGTCTGAGAGATACGCAGTATTTT. Translation: CASSQTGTSLRDTQYF.

V and J are TRBV4-3 and TRBJ2-3; 10 bases line up with TRBD2. CDR1 and CDR2 (germline): LGHNA, YSLEER. V was clipped by 0 bases and J by 4 bases; unmatched bases: 7. This CDR3 has 17 amino acids. This chain's CDR3 is CASSQEAASGSPDTQYF. Written as DNA, the CDR3 is TGCGCCAGCAGCCAAGAGGCGGCTAGCGGGAGCCCAGATACGCAGTATTTT.

This clonotype was counted a single time. The chain has TRBV9 and TRBJ2-3; TRBD2 matches 10 bases. In germline, CDR1 is SGDLS, CDR2 YYNGEE. This CDR3 has 19 residues. After removal of 3 bases from V and 0 bases from J, the junction contained 13 bases not matched to a gene. The CDR3 sequence is CASSAGTWTSGTSTDTQYF. CDR3 DNA: TGTGCCAGCAGCGCCGGGACCTGGACTAGCGGTACGAGCACAGATACGCAGTATTTT.